Below are 12 T cell receptor beta chains sequenced from a single sample in a study of radiation and T cells in renal cell carcinoma. Method: immunoSEQ multiplex PCR; TCRdb's copy keeps in-frame clones and lacks some. Among tens of thousands of clones listed, 60% to 85% were seen once. Time point indicated: baseline pretreatment blood. Described treatment: 15 Gy SBRT to primary tumor, nephrectomy 4 weeks later. The specimen comprised blood, sampled from a patient whose treatment included radiotherapy and nephrectomy. The receptor source for this set is a man between 60 and 75 years old with renal cell carcinoma.

This clone appeared once. Other DNA sequences within the sample encode an identical CDR3. The V call is TRBV30, the J call TRBJ1-4; TRBD1 aligns across 10 bases. The CDR3 has 15 amino acids. Per germline, CDR1 GTSNPN and CDR2 SVGIG (reference sequence). The junction had 5 bases not matched to a gene; V was cut back by 7 bases and J by 0 bases. The CDR3 spells CAYDRGLATNEKLFF. The CDR3 DNA follows: TGTGCCTACGACAGGGGGCTTGCAACTAATGAAAAACTGTTTTTT.

This chain uses TRBV30 with TRBJ1-5; TRBD1 matches at 7 bases. Germline CDR1 is GTSNPN and CDR2 is SVGIG (reference sequence). With V trimmed by 3 bases and J by 4 bases, 9 bases remained unmatched. This CDR3 has 15 residues. This CDR3 reads CAWSLGGGGNQPQHF. For the CDR3, the DNA is TGTGCCTGGAGCCTTGGAGGGGGCGGAAATCAGCCCCAGCATTTT.

This clone was observed a single time. V and J are TRBV6-5 and TRBJ2-7; 7 nucleotides match TRBD2. Trimming at V came to 4 bases and at J to 3 bases, leaving 12 bases not matched to a gene. This CDR3 is 16 amino acids long. Per germline, CDR1 MNHEY and CDR2 SVGAGI. The CDR3 sequence is CASSFSPSGDFYEQYF. CDR3 in DNA: TGTGCCAGCAGTTTTTCTCCTAGCGGCGATTTCTACGAGCAGTACTTC.

This chain joins TRBV19 and TRBJ2-2; tentative D call: TRBD2 (5 bases). Trimming stripped 5 bases from V and 1 base from J, with 8 bases between. CDR3 length equals 14 residues. Germline CDR1 and CDR2: LNHDA and SQIVND (reference sequence). DNA of the CDR3: TGTGCCAGTAGTCCACTAGGGAACACCGGGGAGCTGTTTTTT. Translation: CASSPLGNTGELFF.

This clone was seen once. This chain uses TRBV25-1 with TRBJ1-4, with 7 bases identical to TRBD1. V shed 3 bases and J 6 bases; nucleotides not matched to a gene: 7. Germline CDR1 and CDR2: MGHDK and SYGVNS. The CDR3 loop spans 15 amino acids. The CDR3 DNA reads TGTGCCAGCAGTGATCCACCTACAGGGGATGAAAAACTGTTTTTT. Amino acids: CASSDPPTGDEKLFF. Full variable domain (rest looked up from reference TRBV25-1 and TRBJ1-4): EADIYQTPRYLVIGTGKKITLECSQTMGHDKMYWYQQDPGMELHLIHYSYGVNSTEKGDLSSESTVSRIRTEHFPLTLESARPSHTSQYLCASSDPPTGDEKLFFGSGTQLSVL.

This chain joins TRBV7-9 and TRBJ1-6; 7 bases are shared with TRBD1. CDR1 and CDR2 from the germline V gene are SEHNR and FQNEAQ (reference sequence). With V trimmed by 2 bases and J by 10 bases, 5 bases remained unmatched. The CDR3 spans 14 residues. The CDR3 bases are TGTGCCAGCAGCTTACAGGGGGTAGGATCACCCCTCCACTTT. This encodes CASSLQGVGSPLHF.

The genes are TRBV19 and TRBJ2-1, with a weak D call TRBD2 (6 bases). The germline V and J ends were trimmed by 3 bases and 6 bases, with 12 bases remaining between them. This CDR3 region has 14 residues. Germline V gene sequence: CDR1 LNHDA, CDR2 SQIVND (reference sequence). The CDR3 coding sequence is TGTGCCAGTAGTATGGGGCCGGGGGTCAATGAGCAGTTCTTC. This encodes CASSMGPGVNEQFF.

This clone came up a few times. The rearrangement uses TRBV19 and TRBJ1-2; the D gene is possibly TRBD1 (5 bases). V shed 5 bases and J shed 1 base, with 14 bases lying between them. CDR1 and CDR2 (germline): LNHDA, SQIVND (reference sequence). The CDR3 has 15 amino acids. CDR3 protein: CASSSPGRNNYGYTF. As DNA, the CDR3 is TGTGCCAGTAGTTCCCCGGGACGGAATAACTATGGCTACACCTTC.

The rearrangement links TRBV7-2 to TRBJ1-1; the D is unclear. V dropped 0 bases and J dropped 7 bases, with 9 bases sitting between them. Germline CDR1 and CDR2: SGHTA and FQGNSA. The CDR3 is 13 amino acids. The chain's CDR3 is CASSLAQLNEAFF. The CDR3 bases are TGTGCCAGCAGCTTAGCACAGCTAAATGAAGCTTTCTTT. Full variable domain (remainder filled in from reference TRBV7-2 and TRBJ1-1): GAGVSQSPSNKVTEKGKDVELRCDPISGHTALYWYRQSLGQGLEFLIYFQGNSAPDKSGLPSDRFSAERTGGSVSTLTIQRTQQEDSAVYLCASSLAQLNEAFFGQGTRLTVV.

This clone was picked up many times. The chain combines TRBV30 with TRBJ1-5; 12 bases fit TRBD1. The CDR3 has 16 residues. V was pared by 2 bases and J by 4 bases, with 6 bases of the junction left unmatched. Germline CDR1 is GTSNPN and CDR2 is SVGIG (reference sequence). CDR3 sequence: CAWSQGQGALNQPQHF. In DNA form, the CDR3 reads TGTGCCTGGAGTCAGGGACAGGGGGCGCTTAATCAGCCCCAGCATTTT. Full variable domain (rest looked up from reference TRBV30 and TRBJ1-5): SQTIHQWPATLVQPVGSPLSLECTVEGTSNPNLYWYRQAAGRGLQLLFYSVGIGQISSEVPQNLSASRPQDRQFILSSKKLLLSDSGFYLCAWSQGQGALNQPQHFGDGTRLSIL.

The rearrangement links TRBV19 to TRBJ2-2, with D uncertain. Trimming cost V 6 bases and J 7 bases, with 9 bases left between them. Germline loops: CDR1 LNHDA, CDR2 SQIVND (reference sequence). This CDR3 comprises 12 residues. The CDR3 reads CASRTGSGELFF. CDR3 DNA sequence: TGTGCCAGTAGGACCGGAAGCGGGGAGCTGTTTTTT. The variable domain in full, completed from reference TRBV19 and TRBJ2-2, reads DGGITQSPKYLFRKEGQNVTLSCEQNLNHDAMYWYRQDPGQGLRLIYYSQIVNDFQKGDIAEGYSVSREKKESFPLTVTSAQKNPTAFYLCASRTGSGELFFGEGSRLTVL.

This clone was counted only a few times. The chain recombines TRBV5-1 with TRBJ2-1, with TRBD2 matching 13 bases. The V gene's germline CDR1 is SGHRS and CDR2 YFSETQ. The CDR3 has 18 amino acids. The ends lost 4 bases at V and 7 bases at J; junction bases unmatched: 14. The CDR3 DNA reads as TGCGCCAGCAGCCAGACCATGAGACTAGCGGGAGGAAGGAATGAGCAGTTCTTC. It is translated as CASSQTMRLAGGRNEQFF. The variable domain in full, with the rest retrieved from reference TRBV5-1 and TRBJ2-1, is KAGVTQTPRYLIKTRGQQVTLSCSPISGHRSVSWYQQTPGQGLQFLFEYFSETQRNKGNFPGRFSGRQFSNSRSEMNVSTLELGDSALYLCASSQTMRLAGGRNEQFFGPGTRLTVL.